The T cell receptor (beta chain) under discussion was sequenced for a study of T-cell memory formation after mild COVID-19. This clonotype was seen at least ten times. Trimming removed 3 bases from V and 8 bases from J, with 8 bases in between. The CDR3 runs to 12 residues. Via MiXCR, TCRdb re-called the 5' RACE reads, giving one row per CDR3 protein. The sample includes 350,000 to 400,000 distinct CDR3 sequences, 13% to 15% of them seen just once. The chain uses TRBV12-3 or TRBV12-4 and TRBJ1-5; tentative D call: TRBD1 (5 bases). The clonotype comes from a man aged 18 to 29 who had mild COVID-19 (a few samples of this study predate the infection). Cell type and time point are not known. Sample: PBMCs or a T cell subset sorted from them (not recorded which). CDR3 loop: CASSFSGEPQHF. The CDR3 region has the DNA TGTGCCAGCAGTTTCTCGGGGGAGCCCCAGCATTTT.